The present entry profiles one T cell receptor (beta chain) with its context. Its binding antigen is unknown. Per-base qualities were not stored, and no clone one base away is much larger. This sample is drawn from a study of blood T cell repertoires in COVID-19 (dated by TCRdb to the early 2020s). Notes on the research overall: Samples from collaborators originated in the United States, Italy and Spain and spanned both the acute and convalescent phases of COVID-19. The prospective study material was composed of cDNA or gDNA derived from T cells, B-cell-depleted T cells, or PBMCs. Subjects who had been exposed to COVID-19, were actively infected with it, or had recovered from it provided the deeply sampled blood TCRbeta repertoires that made up the dataset. The repertoires were released in a freely available public database meant as a resource for research on the immune response to SARS-CoV-2. Samples came from the ongoing ImmuneRACE study (first 160 participants) plus 1,254 subjects from 6 global collaborators. A de-identified subject ID, COVID-19 status, age in years and sex were almost always included in the sample metadata. HLA class I and class II types, where available, came from metadata supplied by the sample provider rather than from assay-based typing.

Each collaborating institution followed its own protocols to collect whole blood in K2EDTA tubes. For TCRbeta analysis, collaborator samples were shipped as frozen whole blood, as isolated PBMCs, or as DNA extracted from either sample type. Paper-wide results and their limitations: The quantity of clinical and demographic metadata differed by source and by participant and was supplied without curation.

TCRbeta CDR3 regions were amplified from genomic DNA using the immunoSEQ Assay, a bias-controlled multiplex PCR. The authors' analysis ran thus. The number of nucleated cells in each sample was estimated by amplification of reference gene primers within the assay. To quantify the absolute abundance of each unique TCRbeta CDR3 rearrangement, sequence reads were collapsed and filtered. For each sample, productive Simpson clonality was calculated as the square root of Simpson's diversity index across productive rearrangements. The source is immuneACCESS, and TCRdb retained only in-frame sequences with V and J called. Part of the clones is not carried over; for the studies checked, unresolved V genes explain less than half of this, and the remainder is unexplained. The DNA was the basis for D and trimming; V, J and clone size are from that table. This sample comprises some 150,000 clones, just under 90% of them detected only once. The ten largest clonotypes hold about 10% of the sample.

According to the germline V gene, CDR1 reads SNHLY and CDR2 reads FYNNEI. Trimming at the junction amounts to 2 bases on V and 8 bases on J, and the germline ends lie 19 bases apart. The CDR3 sequence holds 16 residues, the cysteine and phenylalanine included. CDR3 DNA only is kept here, 48 bases in frame from base 1. This TCR came from a woman aged 80 or older with acute or convalescent COVID-19. The rearrangement combines TRBV2 with TRBJ2-1; the D gene is possibly TRBD1, with 6 bases matching. Material for sequencing was peripheral blood. The nucleotides read TGTGCCAGCAGTGAATCTCTGGACAGCTTGCGCGATGAGCAGTTCTTC. Its coded protein is CASSESLDSLRDEQFF.